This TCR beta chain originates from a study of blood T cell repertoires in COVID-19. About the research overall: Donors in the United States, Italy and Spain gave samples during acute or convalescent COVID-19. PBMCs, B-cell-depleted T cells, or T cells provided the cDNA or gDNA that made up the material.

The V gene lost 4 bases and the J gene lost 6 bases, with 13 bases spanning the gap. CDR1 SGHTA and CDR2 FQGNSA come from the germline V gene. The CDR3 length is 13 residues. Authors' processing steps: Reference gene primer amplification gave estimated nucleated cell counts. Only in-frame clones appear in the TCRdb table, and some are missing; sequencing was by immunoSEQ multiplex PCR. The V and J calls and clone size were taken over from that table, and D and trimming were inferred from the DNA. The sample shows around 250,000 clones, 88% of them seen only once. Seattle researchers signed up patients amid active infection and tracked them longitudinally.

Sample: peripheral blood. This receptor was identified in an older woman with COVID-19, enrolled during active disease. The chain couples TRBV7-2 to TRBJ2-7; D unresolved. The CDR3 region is CASSSPPLSEQYF. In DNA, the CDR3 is TGTGCCAGCAGCTCACCCCCATTGAGCGAGCAGTACTTC. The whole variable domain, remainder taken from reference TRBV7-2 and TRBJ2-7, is GAGVSQSPSNKVTEKGKDVELRCDPISGHTALYWYRQSLGQGLEFLIYFQGNSAPDKSGLPSDRFSAERTGGSVSTLTIQRTQQEDSAVYLCASSSPPLSEQYFGPGTRLTVT.